One and the same sample provided the 25 T cell receptor beta chains below, sequenced in a study of blood T cell repertoires in COVID-19. Here immunoSEQ multiplex PCR was the method, and the copy in TCRdb shows in-frame clones only, minus some. The sample includes roughly 260,000 clones, 83% of them seen just once. Source material: PBMCs or T cells enriched from blood (not recorded which). These receptor sequences come from a middle-aged woman who had been exposed to COVID-19.

The chain combines TRBV6-4 with TRBJ1-2; D is unresolved. CDR1 and CDR2 from the germline V gene are MRHNA and SNTAGT. Trimming stripped 4 bases from V and 2 bases from J, with 8 bases between. This CDR3 is built from 13 residues. CDR3 protein: CASSVPGNYGYTF. CDR3 nucleotides: TGTGCCAGCAGTGTTCCGGGGAACTATGGCTACACCTTC.

V gene TRBV7-2 combines with J gene TRBJ1-1; D not resolved. V lost 5 bases to trimming and J lost 1 base, with 11 bases between them. The CDR3 length is 14 residues. Per germline, CDR1 SGHTA and CDR2 FQGNSA. DNA of the CDR3: TGTGCCAGCAGCACTATTGCACAGAACACTGAAGCTTTCTTT. This translates into CASSTIAQNTEAFF.

This clone was recorded only once. The chain recombines TRBV5-1 with TRBJ1-4; D may be TRBD1 (6 bases). Trimming removed 3 bases at V and 8 bases at J, with 17 bases between. Germline CDR1 SGHRS, CDR2 YFSETQ. The CDR3 sequence is 15 residues long. CDR3: CASSSRPGQGEKLFF. The CDR3 nucleotides are TGCGCCAGCAGCTCTCGGCCCGGTCAGGGGGAAAAACTGTTTTTT.

This chain connects TRBV7-2 to TRBJ2-3; D is possibly TRBD2 (6 bases). Germline V gene lookup returns CDR1 SGHTA and CDR2 FQGNSA. CDR3 length: 15 amino acids. V lost 1 base to trimming and J lost 3 bases, with 11 bases between them. CDR3 in DNA: TGTGCCAGCAGCTTAGGGGGGGTTGGGACAGATACGCAGTATTTT. It specifies CASSLGGVGTDTQYF.

V and J are TRBV6-6 and TRBJ1-1; 8 bases agree with TRBD1. Germline CDR1 reads MNHNY; CDR2 reads SVGAGI (reference sequence). J was trimmed by 4 bases and V by 7 bases; bases with no gene match: 5. The CDR3 length is 13 residues. The CDR3, as DNA: TGTGCCAGCAAAAGACAGGGGAGCACTGAAGCTTTCTTT. Encoded protein: CASKRQGSTEAFF.

This clone has only a few counts. The sample carries other DNA sequences with the same CDR3. The V gene is TRBV6-2 or TRBV6-3, the J gene TRBJ2-2, with 8 positions matching TRBD1. Germline-derived CDR1 and CDR2 are MNHEY and SVGEGT. V shed 5 bases and J 1 base; nucleotides not matched to a gene: 3. The CDR3 has 15 amino acids. The CDR3 DNA sequence: TGTGCCAGCAGTCTCGGACAGGGGAACACCGGGGAGCTGTTTTTT. It translates to CASSLGQGNTGELFF.

Only a few counts were recorded for this clone. This chain uses TRBV7-9 with TRBJ2-1; TRBD2 agrees at 8 bases. This CDR3 contains 17 residues. Germline V gene data show CDR1 as SEHNR and CDR2 as FQNEAQ (reference sequence). V lost 5 bases to trimming and J lost 6 bases; unmatched junction nucleotides: 15. CDR3 nucleotides: TGTGCCAGCAGCCAGTCGGGCGGGGGGTCTCTAGGCAATGAGCAGTTCTTC. It specifies CASSQSGGGSLGNEQFF.

In this sample, this clone turned up once. The genes are TRBV5-1 and TRBJ2-7; 7 positions match TRBD2. The CDR3 is 14 residues long. Trimming at V came to 2 bases and at J to 2 bases, leaving 4 bases not matched to a gene. The germline CDR1 and CDR2 sequences are SGHRS and YFSETQ. The CDR3 region is CASSFEGTTYEQYF. CDR3 coding DNA: TGCGCCAGCAGCTTCGAAGGGACTACCTACGAGCAGTACTTC.

This chain joins TRBV2 and TRBJ1-6; D not certain. Trimming pared 4 bases from V and 10 bases from J, leaving 14 bases between. Germline V gene data show CDR1 as SNHLY and CDR2 as FYNNEI. The CDR3 sequence is 14 residues long. The DNA for the CDR3 is TGTGCCAGCAGTGTCCGGGGAGGGTGGTCACCCCTCCACTTT. Amino acid sequence: CASSVRGGWSPLHF.

This chain connects TRBV20-1 to TRBJ2-1, with unresolved D. CDR3 length: 11 residues. Trimming took 3 bases from V and 9 from J, leaving 9 bases between them. Germline CDR1 DFQATT, CDR2 SNEGSKA (reference sequence). In DNA form, the CDR3 reads TGCAGTGCTAGTTGGGCCGCTGAGCAGTTCTTC. Protein: CSASWAAEQFF.

The chain carries TRBV19 and TRBJ1-1; TRBD1 agrees at 8 bases. The CDR3 runs to 13 residues. Germline V gene lookup returns CDR1 LNHDA and CDR2 SQIVND (reference sequence). After removal of 3 bases from V and 4 bases from J, the junction contained 1 base not matched to a gene. The CDR3 spells CASSMGQATEAFF. The CDR3, as DNA: TGTGCCAGTAGTATGGGACAGGCCACTGAAGCTTTCTTT.

The chain recombines TRBV30 with TRBJ1-1; a weak D match, TRBD1 (5 bases). The CDR3 consists of 13 residues. CDR1 is GTSNPN, CDR2 SVGIG, per germline (reference sequence). The germline V and J ends were trimmed by 7 bases and 5 bases, with 17 bases remaining between them. In nucleotides, the CDR3 is TGTGCCTCCCCTGGGGAGGGGTGGACTGAAGCTTTCTTT. It codes for CASPGEGWTEAFF.

V gene TRBV18 combines with J gene TRBJ2-2; possible D gene TRBD1, 6 bases. The ends were cut back, 4 bases at V and 2 bases at J, with 14 bases in the middle. This CDR3 comprises 16 residues. Germline CDR1 and CDR2: KGHSH and LQKENI. CDR3 sequence reads: CASSLLGHFNTGELFF. CDR3 DNA sequence: TGTGCCAGCTCACTACTGGGACACTTTAACACCGGGGAGCTGTTTTTT.

This chain links TRBV7-2 with TRBJ2-3; D is undetermined. Trimming cost V 3 bases and J 2 bases, with 6 bases left between them. CDR1 is SGHTA, CDR2 FQGNSA, per germline. The CDR3 covers 13 residues. Here the CDR3 reads CASSFAYTDTQYF. The CDR3 region has the DNA TGTGCCAGCAGCTTCGCCTACACAGATACGCAGTATTTT.

The rearrangement uses TRBV19 and TRBJ2-3, with a weak D call TRBD2 (5 bases). V lost 7 bases and J 1 base, leaving 6 bases between the germline ends. The CDR3 loop spans 12 amino acids. Looked up from germline, CDR1 is LNHDA and CDR2 is SQIVND (reference sequence). CDR3 nucleotides: TGTGCCAGTACGGAGGGCACAGATACGCAGTATTTT. Protein sequence: CASTEGTDTQYF.

This rearrangement joins TRBV7-2 to TRBJ1-3; D is uncertain. The CDR3 extends over 16 amino acids. Germline V gene lookup returns CDR1 SGHTA and CDR2 FQGNSA. With 1 base removed from V and 2 bases from J, the gap between germline ends came to 12 bases. CDR3 sequence: CASSLGQIEAGNTIYF. The CDR3 coding sequence is TGTGCCAGCAGCTTAGGCCAGATCGAGGCTGGAAACACCATATATTTT.

This rearrangement joins TRBV7-2 to TRBJ2-7; TRBD1 is a possible D gene (5 bases). This CDR3 is built from 14 residues. Between the trimmed V and J ends, which lost 5 bases and 5 bases, there was a span of 16 bases. Germline loops: CDR1 SGHTA, CDR2 FQGNSA. CDR3 loop: CASSGQGSNHEQYF. The CDR3 DNA follows: TGTGCCAGCAGCGGGCAGGGTAGTAACCACGAGCAGTACTTC.

The chain combines TRBV7-3 with TRBJ1-2; 8 nucleotides agree with TRBD1. The ends lost 4 bases at V and 6 bases at J; junction bases unmatched: 7. Germline V gene data show CDR1 as SGHTA and CDR2 as FQGTGA. The CDR3 is 14 amino acids. CDR3 DNA sequence: TGTGCCAGCAGCTCAAACACAGGGGGAAATGGCTACACCTTC. This translates into CASSSNTGGNGYTF.

The V call is TRBV25-1, the J call TRBJ1-3; the match to TRBD1 covers 11 bases. There are 16 residues in the CDR3. Trimming cost V 4 bases and J 0 bases; bases outside gene matches: 2. CDR1 MGHDK and CDR2 SYGVNS come from the germline V gene. The DNA for the CDR3 is TGTGCCAGCAGTGCGGGACAGGGGGTCTCTGGAAACACCATATATTTT. Its protein is CASSAGQGVSGNTIYF. Full variable domain (missing parts from reference TRBV25-1 and TRBJ1-3): EADIYQTPRYLVIGTGKKITLECSQTMGHDKMYWYQQDPGMELHLIHYSYGVNSTEKGDLSSESTVSRIRTEHFPLTLESARPSHTSQYLCASSAGQGVSGNTIYFGEGSWLTVV.

This clone has a handful of counts. This sequence joins TRBV18 and TRBJ2-5, with 7 bases identical to TRBD1. Per the germline V gene, CDR1 is KGHSH and CDR2 is LQKENI. V lost 3 bases and J lost 5; bases outside the gene matches: 9. The CDR3 has 15 residues. The CDR3 coding sequence is TGTGCCAGCTCACCTTACAAGGGGGCCGAGGAGACCCAGTACTTC. This gives the protein CASSPYKGAEETQYF.

The chain employs TRBV6-1 and TRBJ2-3, with D possibly TRBD1 on 6 matching bases. The CDR3 length is 16 residues. Germline loops: CDR1 MNHNS, CDR2 SASEGT. V dropped 4 bases and J dropped 0 bases, with 14 bases sitting between them. The DNA for the CDR3 is TGTGCCAGCAGTGTTCATGGACAGAGGAGCACAGATACGCAGTATTTT. Amino acids: CASSVHGQRSTDTQYF.

The J gene is TRBJ2-2, the V gene TRBV11-3; 9 bases agree with TRBD1. Germline CDR1 is SGHNT and CDR2 is YENEEA. The CDR3 sequence is 17 residues long. V shed 3 bases and J 4 bases; nucleotides not matched to a gene: 9. The CDR3 region has the DNA TGTGCCAGCAGCTTCTCATCCGGGACAGGGTCCACCGGGGAGCTGTTTTTT. This sequence encodes CASSFSSGTGSTGELFF.

The chain combines TRBV6-5 with TRBJ2-1; D may be TRBD1 (6 bases). This CDR3 is 13 amino acids long. Trimming removed 7 bases at V and 3 bases at J, with 10 bases between. Germline V gives CDR1 MNHEY, CDR2 SVGAGI. Here the CDR3 DNA reads TGTGCCAGCACGGCAGGGGTCTACAATGAGCAGTTCTTC. Protein sequence: CASTAGVYNEQFF.

The gene calls are TRBV5-1 and TRBJ1-1, with D perhaps TRBD1 (6 bases). Trimming pared 0 bases from V and 0 bases from J, leaving 15 bases between. Germline V gene lookup returns CDR1 SGHRS and CDR2 YFSETQ. The CDR3 totals 17 residues. The CDR3 reads CASSLVGRGHLNTEAFF. CDR3 nucleotides: TGCGCCAGCAGCTTGGTAGGCAGGGGCCATTTGAACACTGAAGCTTTCTTT.

V and J are TRBV11-3 and TRBJ2-2; TRBD1 matches 11 bases. CDR3 length equals 14 residues. Germline CDR1 and CDR2: SGHNT and YENEEA. The ends lost 4 bases at V and 7 bases at J; junction bases unmatched: 2. The CDR3 is CASSWTGGSGELFF. CDR3 nucleotides: TGTGCCAGCAGCTGGACAGGGGGCAGCGGGGAGCTGTTTTTT.